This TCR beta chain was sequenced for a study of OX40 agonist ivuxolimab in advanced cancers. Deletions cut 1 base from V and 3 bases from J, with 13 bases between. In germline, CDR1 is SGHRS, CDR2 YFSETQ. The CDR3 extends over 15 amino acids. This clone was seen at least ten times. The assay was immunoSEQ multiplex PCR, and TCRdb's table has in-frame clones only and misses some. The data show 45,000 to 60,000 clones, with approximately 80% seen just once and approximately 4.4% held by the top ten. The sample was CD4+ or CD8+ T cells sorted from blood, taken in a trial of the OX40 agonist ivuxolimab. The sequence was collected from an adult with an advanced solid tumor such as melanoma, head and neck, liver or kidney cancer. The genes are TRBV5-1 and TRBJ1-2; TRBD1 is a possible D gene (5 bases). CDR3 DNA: TGCGCCAGCAGCTTGACCTCACAGGTCTACTATGGCTACACCTTC. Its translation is CASSLTSQVYYGYTF.